These T cell receptor beta chains were read from a single sample in a study of Graves' ophthalmopathy and Graves' hyperthyroidism. TCRdb redid the calling of the multiplex PCR reads with MiXCR, one entry per CDR3 protein. This sample carries a few hundred thousand distinct CDR3 sequences, 35% to 40% of them seen once, and the ten largest clones take 3.5% to 4.5%. Sequenced: peripheral blood or thyroid tissue (not recorded which). Source of these receptors: an adult man with Graves' hyperthyroidism. The CDR3 runs from the conserved cysteine through the conserved F or W. A D gene is named only where the DNA matches it firmly. The size entry is marked missing in some rows and otherwise reads once, few, many or a size class.

v_gene	abundance	len	j_gene	d_gene	CDR3aa	CDR3nt
TRBV29-1	.	13	TRBJ1-6	TRBD1	CSVEEYRGSPLHF	TGCAGCGTTGAAGAGTACAGGGGTTCACCCCTCCACTTT
TRBV3-1	many	15	TRBJ1-4	.	CASSHWGDGGEKLFF	TGTGCCAGCAGCCATTGGGGGGATGGCGGTGAAAAACTGTTTTTT
TRBV9	few	16	TRBJ2-7	.	CASSVSGGPSSYEQYF	TGTGCCAGCAGCGTATCGGGCGGGCCTTCCTCCTACGAGCAGTACTTC
TRBV20-1	many	13	TRBJ2-5	.	CSAKPGMAETQYF	TGCAGTGCTAAGCCAGGGATGGCCGAGACCCAGTACTTC
TRBV7-2	.	12	TRBJ2-2	.	CASSLSSGGLFF	TGTGCCAGCAGCTTGAGTTCCGGGGGGCTGTTTTTT
TRBV4-1	many	17	TRBJ1-2	.	CASSQTITTVTNYGYTF	TGCGCCAGCAGCCAGACAATTACGACCGTAACTAACTATGGCTACACCTTC
TRBV5-1	.	18	TRBJ1-4	TRBD1	CASSLAGTGGVNGEKLFF	TGCGCCAGCAGCTTGGCCGGGACAGGGGGCGTGAATGGTGAAAAACTGTTTTTT
TRBV12-3/TRBV12-4	.	14	TRBJ2-4	.	CASSFFSAKNIQYF	TGTGCCAGCAGTTTTTTTAGTGCCAAAAACATTCAGTACTTC
TRBV15	many	14	TRBJ1-3	.	CATSRDGRGDTIYF	TGTGCCACCAGCAGAGATGGCAGGGGAGACACCATATATTTT
TRBV11-3	.	18	TRBJ2-2	.	CASSKQGAVILSPGSCFF	.
TRBV29-1	.	12	TRBJ2-7	.	CSLAADPYEQYF	TGCAGCTTGGCCGCAGACCCCTACGAGCAGTACTTC
TRBV28	.	15	TRBJ2-7	.	CASSLGGTPSYEQYF	TGTGCCAGCAGCTTGGGAGGGACACCCTCCTACGAGCAGTACTTC
TRBV25-1	many	15	TRBJ1-6	TRBD1	CASSESRRGRSPLHF	TGTGCCAGCAGTGAATCTCGCAGGGGGAGGTCACCCCTCCACTTT
TRBV7-8	many	16	TRBJ2-2	.	CASSLESRVITGELFF	TGTGCCAGCAGCTTAGAGTCGAGGGTCATCACCGGGGAGCTGTTTTTT
TRBV7-2	many	15	TRBJ1-1	.	CASSLSSSRNTEAFF	TGTGCCAGCAGCTTATCTTCGTCCAGGAACACTGAAGCTTTCTTT
TRBV7-9	many	15	TRBJ2-5	.	CASSLGERSGKTQYF	TGTGCCAGCAGCTTAGGAGAGCGGTCGGGGAAGACCCAGTACTTC
TRBV7-2	few	14	TRBJ1-1	.	CASSLYGGVTEAFF	TGTGCCAGCAGCTTATATGGGGGGGTCACTGAAGCTTTCTTT
TRBV29-1	once	15	TRBJ2-7	.	CSSYLRLGQPYEQYF	TGCAGCAGTTACCTTCGCCTCGGACAGCCCTACGAGCAGTACTTC
TRBV10-2	many	11	TRBJ2-7	.	CASSEFNEQYF	TGCGCCAGCAGTGAGTTCAACGAGCAGTACTTC
TRBV7-8	many	14	TRBJ2-5	TRBD2	CASSSRTSGETQYF	TGTGCCAGCAGCTCCAGGACTAGCGGAGAGACCCAGTACTTC
TRBV5-1	.	13	TRBJ1-2	.	CASSFGSYYGYTF	TGCGCCAGCAGCTTCGGCAGCTACTATGGCTACACCTTC
TRBV5-1	few	17	TRBJ2-2	TRBD2	CASTAGTSGWNTGELFF	TGCGCCAGCACCGCCGGGACTAGCGGGTGGAACACCGGGGAGCTGTTTTTT
TRBV29-1	many	12	TRBJ1-3	.	CSVDNSGNTIYF	TGCAGCGTAGACAACTCTGGAAACACCATATATTTT
TRBV19	few	15	TRBJ1-4	.	CASSMAGQYNEKLFF	TGTGCCAGTAGTATGGCTGGACAGTACAATGAAAAACTGTTTTTT
TRBV15	.	16	TRBJ2-3	TRBD2	CASSYSTSGGTDTQYF	TGTGCCAGCAGTTACTCGACTAGCGGGGGCACAGATACGCAGTATTTT
TRBV6-5	many	14	TRBJ2-7	.	CASYYSTDSYEQYF	TGTGCCAGCTATTACTCGACAGACTCCTACGAGCAGTACTTC
TRBV9	many	15	TRBJ2-5	.	CASSVAGGLQETQYF	TGTGCCAGCAGCGTAGCCGGGGGCCTCCAAGAGACCCAGTACTTC
TRBV7-9	few	14	TRBJ2-3	.	CASSTGTRTDTQYF	TGTGCCAGCAGCACCGGGACCCGCACAGATACGCAGTATTTT
TRBV12-3/TRBV12-4	many	15	TRBJ1-1	TRBD1	CASSLADRGRTEAFF	TGTGCCAGCAGTTTAGCGGACAGGGGGAGGACTGAAGCTTTCTTT
TRBV20-1	few	14	TRBJ2-1	TRBD2	CSARGLAGYNEQFF	TGCAGTGCTAGGGGGCTAGCGGGATACAATGAGCAGTTCTTC
TRBV6-5	few	14	TRBJ1-1	.	CASRGYGPNTEAFF	TGTGCCAGCAGGGGCTACGGACCGAACACTGAAGCTTTCTTT
TRBV12-3/TRBV12-4	few	16	TRBJ1-1	.	CASSSRRASRSTEAFF	TGTGCCAGCAGTTCGCGCAGGGCTTCGCGAAGCACTGAAGCTTTCTTT
TRBV7-9	once	14	TRBJ2-7	.	CASSPGRSNFEQYF	TGTGCCAGCAGCCCGGGACGGTCAAATTTCGAGCAGTACTTC
TRBV5-8	many	18	TRBJ2-2	TRBD2	CASSPPGLAGGSTGELFF	TGTGCCAGCAGCCCTCCGGGACTAGCGGGAGGTAGCACCGGGGAGCTGTTTTTT
TRBV5-8	many	14	TRBJ2-5	.	CASSLAPGEETQYF	TGTGCCAGCAGCTTGGCGCCAGGGGAAGAGACCCAGTACTTC
TRBV9	.	16	TRBJ2-1	TRBD2	CASSVVLAGGTNEQFF	TGTGCCAGCAGCGTAGTTCTGGCGGGGGGCACCAATGAGCAGTTCTTC
TRBV19	many	11	TRBJ2-5	.	CASRGFETQYF	TGTGCCAGTAGGGGATTTGAGACCCAGTACTTC
TRBV7-9	.	15	TRBJ2-7	.	CASSLEGRGDYEQYF	TGTGCCAGCAGCTTAGAGGGCAGGGGGGACTACGAGCAGTACTTC
TRBV10-3	once	14	TRBJ2-7	TRBD1	CAISDRDRGYEQYF	TGTGCCATCAGTGACCGGGACAGGGGCTACGAGCAGTACTTC
TRBV19	many	15	TRBJ1-5	.	CASSINSRGNQPQHF	TGTGCCAGTAGTATCAATAGCCGGGGCAATCAGCCCCAGCATTTT
TRBV12-3/TRBV12-4	once	13	TRBJ2-3	.	CASSDLLLDTQYF	TGTGCTAGTAGCGACCTCCTCCTAGACACGCAGTATTTT
TRBV12-5	.	14	TRBJ1-5	TRBD1	CASGGQGSNQPQHF	TGTGCTAGTGGAGGACAGGGGAGCAATCAGCCCCAGCATTTT
TRBV3-1	many	13	TRBJ1-2	.	CASSPAAPYGYTF	TGTGCCAGCAGCCCTGCTGCCCCTTATGGCTACACCTTC
TRBV25-1	.	16	TRBJ1-4	TRBD1	CASSLDRTGGNEKLFF	TGTGCCAGCAGCTTAGATCGAACAGGGGGTAATGAAAAACTGTTTTTT
TRBV2	many	12	TRBJ1-1	.	CASISFGEEAFF	TGTGCCAGCATCTCCTTTGGGGAGGAAGCTTTCTTT
TRBV5-8	many	15	TRBJ2-6	.	CASSLSVSGANVLTF	TGTGCCAGCAGCTTGAGCGTCTCTGGGGCCAACGTCCTGACTTTC
TRBV10-2	many	15	TRBJ1-5	.	CASSENAGVGQPQHF	TGCGCCAGCAGTGAAAATGCAGGGGTTGGCCAGCCCCAGCATTTT
TRBV20-1	many	14	TRBJ1-6	.	CSAIGGQPNSPLHF	TGCAGTGCTATAGGAGGACAGCCAAATTCACCCCTCCACTTT